A single sample gave rise to the 25 T cell receptor beta chains below, sequenced in a study of cytomegalovirus exposure and HLA in healthy donors. The repertoire was sequenced with immunoSEQ multiplex PCR; TCRdb's copy has only in-frame clones and lacks some. The sample yields roughly 270,000 clones, around nine tenths seen once. The specimen sequenced was PBMCs. All receptors come from a woman aged 18-29 years in good health and CMV-seronegative.

The CDR3 region is CASSLFGQGGNQPQHF. The CDR3 bases are TGTGCCAGCAGTTTATTTGGACAGGGGGGCAATCAGCCCCAGCATTTT. This chain joins TRBV28 and TRBJ1-5, with 10 positions matching TRBD1. V shed 1 base and J 2 bases; nucleotides not matched to a gene: 2. CDR1 and CDR2 from the germline V gene are MDHEN and SYDVKM. This CDR3 comprises 16 residues.

This clone has only one observation. This chain links TRBV9 with TRBJ2-1; tentative D call: TRBD2 (5 bases). V dropped 0 bases and J dropped 7 bases, with 17 bases sitting between them. CDR1 and CDR2 (germline): SGDLS, YYNGEE. The CDR3 runs 16 residues. CDR3 coding DNA: TGTGCCAGCAGCGTAGCAATCCTAGCCGCAACTAATGAGCAGTTCTTC. Its protein product is CASSVAILAATNEQFF.

V and J are TRBV18 and TRBJ2-7; possibly TRBD2 for D (7 bases). The germline gives CDR1 KGHSH, CDR2 LQKENI. V lost 3 bases, J lost 6 bases, and 21 bases lay in between. This CDR3 comprises 16 residues. CDR3 DNA sequence: TGTGCCAGCTCACCGCAGCCCGGGGGGCCAGCTGGCGAGCAGTACTTC. Its protein product is CASSPQPGGPAGEQYF.

The rearrangement links TRBV6-1 to TRBJ2-7; 7 positions agree with TRBD2. Germline values: CDR1 MNHNS, CDR2 SASEGT. CDR3 length: 13 residues. V dropped 7 bases and J dropped 4; count of bases not matched to a gene: 7. The CDR3 DNA reads TGTGCCAGCAAGGTAGCGGGTGAGTACGAGCAGTACTTC. As protein: CASKVAGEYEQYF.

This chain links TRBV4-1 with TRBJ2-1; weak D call: TRBD1 (6 bases). The CDR3 consists of 17 residues. V lost 3 bases and J lost 9, with 24 bases in between. Germline CDR1 and CDR2: MGHRA and YSYEKL. The CDR3 DNA is TGCGCCAGCAGCCATCTTTGGGACACTACTAGGCTCGGTGAGCAGTTCTTC. This codes for CASSHLWDTTRLGEQFF.

This sequence joins TRBV2 and TRBJ2-4; 8 nucleotides line up with TRBD2. V lost 8 bases and J lost 10; bases outside the gene matches: 10. The germline gives CDR1 SNHLY, CDR2 FYNNEI. The CDR3 totals 13 residues. CDR3 amino acids: CASSPAGAKIQYF. In nucleotides, the CDR3 is TGTGCCAGCTCGCCAGCGGGAGCAAAAATTCAGTACTTC.

The chain has TRBV6-1 and TRBJ2-7; a weak D match, TRBD2 (5 bases). Trimming shortened V by 7 bases and J by 2 bases, and 18 bases separated the two germline ends. CDR3 length equals 15 residues. Germline CDR1 reads MNHNS; CDR2 reads SASEGT. The CDR3 bases are TGTGCCAGCAAGCGAGTGGGTAGCGAGGCCTACGAGCAGTACTTC. As protein: CASKRVGSEAYEQYF.

The rearrangement joins TRBV19 to TRBJ2-1, with 8 positions matching TRBD2. V lost 7 bases, J lost 4 bases, and 6 bases stayed unmatched. The CDR3 is made up of 14 amino acids. CDR1 and CDR2 from the germline V gene are LNHDA and SQIVND (reference sequence). CDR3 DNA: TGTGCCAGTACCGGGGGGGTTAATTACAATGAGCAGTTCTTC. As protein: CASTGGVNYNEQFF.

This chain joins TRBV9 and TRBJ2-7, with TRBD1 identical over 7 bases. V shed 0 bases, J shed 0 bases, and the junction held 3 bases outside the gene matches. Germline V gene lookup returns CDR1 SGDLS and CDR2 YYNGEE. This CDR3 is 15 amino acids long. The CDR3 nucleotides read TGTGCCAGCAGCGTAGGGGCAGGGGGCTCCTACGAGCAGTACTTC. It encodes CASSVGAGGSYEQYF.

J is TRBJ2-5 and V is TRBV19; 13 bases align to TRBD2. With V trimmed by 1 base and J by 5 bases, 7 bases remained unmatched. Germline CDR1 and CDR2: LNHDA and SQIVND (reference sequence). The CDR3 is 17 residues long. This CDR3 is CASSIVGLAGVGETQYF. CDR3 nucleotide sequence: TGTGCCAGTAGTATAGTCGGACTAGCGGGAGTAGGGGAGACCCAGTACTTC.

The chain is built from TRBV14 and TRBJ2-3, with D perhaps TRBD1 (6 bases). Germline V gives CDR1 SGHDN, CDR2 FVKESK. The V and J ends lost 5 bases and 1 base respectively, with 10 bases between them. The CDR3 spans 14 residues. CDR3 coding DNA: TGTGCCAGCAGCGGGGGCCGGGGCACAGATACGCAGTATTTT. Its translation is CASSGGRGTDTQYF.

This clone was detected once. The chain links TRBV6-1 to TRBJ2-2, with 13 bases matching TRBD2. CDR1 and CDR2 (germline): MNHNS, SASEGT. There are 18 residues in the CDR3. The ends lost 5 bases at V and 0 bases at J; junction bases unmatched: 6. CDR3 nucleotide sequence: TGTGCCAGCAGTAAAGGACTAGCGGGAGCCACGAACACCGGGGAGCTGTTTTTT. It codes for CASSKGLAGATNTGELFF.

The J gene is TRBJ2-1, the V gene TRBV18; 7 bases match TRBD1. The CDR3 sequence is 12 residues long. Per the germline V gene, CDR1 is KGHSH and CDR2 is LQKENI. Trimming took 5 bases from V and 6 from J; bases not matched to a gene: 1. CDR3 amino acids: CASSAGGNEQFF. In DNA, the CDR3 is TGTGCCAGCTCAGCAGGGGGCAATGAGCAGTTCTTC. The complete variable domain, with remaining parts taken from reference TRBV18 and TRBJ2-1, reads NAGVMQNPRHLVRRRGQEARLRCSPMKGHSHVYWYRQLPEEGLKFMVYLQKENIIDESGMPKERFSAEFPKEGPSILRIQQVVRGDSAAYFCASSAGGNEQFFGPGTRLTVL.

V gene TRBV4-1 combines with J gene TRBJ1-5; 9 positions match TRBD1. This CDR3 is built from 17 residues. Trimming took 0 bases from V and 6 from J; bases not matched to a gene: 9. Germline V gene lookup returns CDR1 MGHRA and CDR2 YSYEKL. CDR3 sequence: CASSQEGQQGARQPQHF. The CDR3 nucleotides are TGCGCCAGCAGCCAAGAGGGACAACAGGGGGCACGTCAGCCCCAGCATTTT.

This clone was observed a few times. The rearrangement uses TRBV28 and TRBJ2-7; TRBD1 matches at 9 bases. The CDR3 spans 15 residues. V dropped 5 bases and J dropped 2; count of bases not matched to a gene: 7. Germline values: CDR1 MDHEN, CDR2 SYDVKM. For the CDR3, the DNA is TGTGCCAGCAGTCCCCGGGACAGGGTTCCCTACGAGCAGTACTTC. This encodes CASSPRDRVPYEQYF. The variable domain in full, with the rest retrieved from reference TRBV28 and TRBJ2-7, is DVKVTQSSRYLVKRTGEKVFLECVQDMDHENMFWYRQDPGLGLRLIYFSYDVKMKEKGDIPEGYSVSREKKERFSLILESASTNQTSMYLCASSPRDRVPYEQYFGPGTRLTVT.

The J gene is TRBJ2-5, the V gene TRBV15; D possibly corresponds to TRBD2 (5 bases). Germline values: CDR1 LNHNV, CDR2 YYDKDF (reference sequence). V was trimmed by 5 bases and J by 5 bases, leaving 15 bases between them. This CDR3 comprises 14 residues. In DNA, the CDR3 is TGTGCCACCAGCCCCTTCCGGGGTTGGGAGACCCAGTACTTC. Residues: CATSPFRGWETQYF.

The sample holds a few counts of this clone. This sequence joins TRBV7-9 and TRBJ1-2, with D possibly TRBD1 on 5 matching bases. Trimming removed 1 base at V and 4 bases at J, with 10 bases between. This CDR3 spans 14 amino acids. CDR1 and CDR2 (germline): SEHNR, FQNEAQ (reference sequence). CDR3 nucleotide sequence: TGTGCCAGCAGCTTAGTCCCAGGGCCCTATGGCTACACCTTC. Protein: CASSLVPGPYGYTF.

This clone was picked up a small number of times. The chain combines TRBV5-1 with TRBJ1-2; D is possibly TRBD1 (6 bases). Per the germline V gene, CDR1 is SGHRS and CDR2 is YFSETQ. V gave up 0 bases and J gave up 3 bases, with 6 bases separating them. The CDR3 loop spans 13 amino acids. This chain's CDR3 is CASSLDRDYGYTF. The CDR3 DNA is TGCGCCAGCAGCTTGGACAGGGACTATGGCTACACCTTC.

The rearrangement joins TRBV5-1 to TRBJ2-3; tentatively, D is TRBD2 (6 bases). Between the trimmed V and J ends, which lost 6 bases and 2 bases, there was a span of 22 bases. The CDR3 runs 17 residues. CDR1 and CDR2 from the germline V gene are SGHRS and YFSETQ. The CDR3: CASNQFVGSTNTDTQYF. CDR3 DNA sequence: TGCGCCAGCAACCAATTCGTCGGGAGTACGAACACAGATACGCAGTATTTT. The full variable domain, completed using reference TRBV5-1 and TRBJ2-3, is KAGVTQTPRYLIKTRGQQVTLSCSPISGHRSVSWYQQTPGQGLQFLFEYFSETQRNKGNFPGRFSGRQFSNSRSEMNVSTLELGDSALYLCASNQFVGSTNTDTQYFGPGTRLTVL.

J is TRBJ1-1 and V is TRBV5-4, with 7 bases lining up with TRBD1. The germline V gene has CDR1 SGHNT and CDR2 YYREEE (reference sequence). V lost 1 base to trimming and J lost 4 bases; unmatched junction nucleotides: 10. The CDR3 has 16 residues. DNA for the CDR3: TGTGCCAGCAGCTTGTGGTTTTCAGGGGGTACCACTGAAGCTTTCTTT. Translated: CASSLWFSGGTTEAFF.

The genes are TRBV11-3 and TRBJ2-3, with no clear D. V lost 6 bases to trimming and J lost 11 bases, with 15 bases between them. This CDR3 has 12 amino acids. Germline V gives CDR1 SGHNT, CDR2 YENEEA. Written as DNA, the CDR3 is TGTGCCAGCAGTCAAGAGGCCGGCCAGCAGTATTTT. Translation: CASSQEAGQQYF.

The chain joins TRBV5-1 to TRBJ2-7, with a weak D call TRBD1 (7 bases). The ends were cut back, 0 bases at V and 1 base at J, with 11 bases in the middle. Looked up from germline, CDR1 is SGHRS and CDR2 is YFSETQ. The CDR3 runs to 15 residues. The CDR3: CASSLGGTESYEQYF. The CDR3 DNA is TGCGCCAGCAGCTTGGGCGGGACAGAGTCCTACGAGCAGTACTTC.

The chain uses TRBV27 and TRBJ1-1, with D possibly being TRBD1 (6 bases). Trimming left V 4 bases short and J 1 base short, with 10 bases between. The CDR3 has 14 residues. Germline assignment: CDR1 MNHEY and CDR2 SMNVEV (reference sequence). CDR3 residues: CASSWTVTNTEAFF. CDR3 nucleotides: TGTGCCAGCAGTTGGACAGTGACGAACACTGAAGCTTTCTTT.

The rearrangement uses TRBV7-6 and TRBJ2-2, with D maybe TRBD1 (5 bases). Trimming left V 6 bases short and J 5 bases short, with 22 bases between. This CDR3 contains 17 residues. The V gene's germline CDR1 is SGHVS and CDR2 FNYEAQ. The CDR3 region has the DNA TGTGCCAGCAGACCACCTCAGTCAGTAGGGGAAACCGGGGAGCTGTTTTTT. It codes for CASRPPQSVGETGELFF.

V is TRBV6-1 and J is TRBJ1-5; D may be TRBD1 (5 bases). Trimming cost V 1 base and J 2 bases, with 15 bases left between them. CDR3 length: 17 residues. Germline loops: CDR1 MNHNS, CDR2 SASEGT. The DNA for the CDR3 is TGTGCCAGCAGTGAAGGTTGGGGAGGGGAGGGCAATCAGCCCCAGCATTTT. Protein sequence: CASSEGWGGEGNQPQHF.